This T cell receptor (beta chain) appears in the sequencing data of a study of PD-L1 blockade in urothelial cancer. Across the whole study: Patients took up atezolizumab in 2014 at 1,200 mg intravenously every 3 weeks. Males with urothelial cancer arising in the bladder constituted most of the 29 patients.

The time point here: pretreatment peripheral blood. A spike-in of synthetic TCR analog templates was added to each PCR. TCRdb keeps only in-frame clones here, not all; method: immunoSEQ multiplex PCR. The data show roughly 87,000 clones, 70% to 90% seen once. V lost 1 base and J lost 9, with 10 bases in between. Germline CDR1 SSHAT, CDR2 FNYEAQ (reference sequence). This CDR3 is built from 13 residues. This material consisted of PBMCs, taken around atezolizumab (anti-PD-L1) treatment. The rearrangement links TRBV7-7 to TRBJ2-1, with D tentatively TRBD1 (6 bases). This TCR came from a woman of 80 years or more with urothelial cancer. CDR3 amino acids: CASSLEAGVEQFF. CDR3 in DNA: TGTGCCAGCAGCTTAGAGGCAGGGGTTGAGCAGTTCTTC.